This T cell receptor beta chain derives from a study of somatic mutations in cytotoxic T cells in rheumatoid arthritis. The wider study: Collection of patient blood (30 ml EDTA) took place right after diagnosis, before any treatment. Using a FACSAria II or Sony SH800, a portion of the V beta antibody-stained T-cell populations were flow-sorted at nearly 100% purity, and among those populations were V beta1+ cells that were then sequenced for TCRB. General study findings and limits: Within the rheumatoid arthritis patients, CD8+ clonality went up as age increased (Spearman r=0.49). The same was not true of the healthy controls.

Positive magnetic bead selection was used to isolate CD4+ and CD8+ cells; purity was checked by flow cytometry. In the case of this clone: Its antigen is still unknown.

Assay used: immunoSEQ multiplex PCR; TCRdb lists only in-frame clones, some missing. The sample has just under 30,000 clones, around nine tenths seen once. The germline V gene has CDR1 SEHNR and CDR2 FQNEAQ (reference sequence). V lost 7 bases and J lost 6, with 16 bases in between. The CDR3 covers 14 residues. The sequence derives from an adult with rheumatoid arthritis. The chain joins TRBV7-9 to TRBJ1-5, with a possible D match to TRBD1 (5 bases). Sequencing input: CD8+ T cells sorted from blood. CDR3 sequence reads: CASTTGVSGQPQHF. The CDR3 region has the DNA TGTGCCAGCACCACGGGGGTCTCCGGTCAGCCCCAGCATTTT.